Listed below are T cell receptor beta chains from one sample, sequenced in a study of spatial heterogeneity in lung cancer. TCRdb redid the calling of the 5' RACE reads with MiXCR, one entry per CDR3 protein. Among 10,000 to 15,000 distinct CDR3 sequences, 11% to 15% were seen once, and the ten largest hold more than 35%. Material: PBMCs, obtained at surgery. Receptor source: a male donor with early-stage non-small cell lung cancer. CDR3s include the opening cysteine and the closing phenylalanine or tryptophan. The D gene is left open where the match is weak. Some rows mark clone size as missing; the rest say once, few, many or name a class of expanded clone.

j_gene: TRBJ2-7
d_gene: .
v_gene: TRBV4-1
abundance: .
CDR3nt: TGCGCCAGCAGCCAAGGACAGCTATTCGAGCAGTACTTC
CDR3aa: CASSQGQLFEQYF

j_gene: TRBJ2-7
d_gene: TRBD1
v_gene: TRBV4-3
abundance: .
CDR3nt: TGCGCCAGCAGCCCCGCGGCCGGGACAGGGGGCCATATCTACGAGCAGTACTTC
CDR3aa: CASSPAAGTGGHIYEQYF

j_gene: TRBJ2-5
d_gene: .
v_gene: TRBV28
abundance: many
CDR3nt: TGTGCCAGCAGTTTAGGGGGAAGGGTCGAAGAGACCCAGTACTTC
CDR3aa: CASSLGGRVEETQYF

j_gene: TRBJ1-1
d_gene: .
v_gene: TRBV29-1
abundance: .
CDR3nt: TGCAGCGTTGTGGGGGGGTTAGGCACTGAAGCTTTCTTT
CDR3aa: CSVVGGLGTEAFF

j_gene: TRBJ2-7
d_gene: TRBD2
v_gene: TRBV29-1
abundance: .
CDR3nt: TGCAGCGCACTGAGGACTAGCGGGGGGGCGAGTGAGCAGTACTTC
CDR3aa: CSALRTSGGASEQYF

j_gene: TRBJ2-1
d_gene: TRBD2
v_gene: TRBV6-1
abundance: once
CDR3nt: TGTGCCAGCAGTGAAAGGATAGCGGGGACCAACAATGAGCAGTTCTTC
CDR3aa: CASSERIAGTNNEQFF

j_gene: TRBJ1-1
d_gene: .
v_gene: TRBV11-3
abundance: many
CDR3nt: TGTGCCAGCAGCCTGAGGGCCTGGACTGAAGCTTTCTTT
CDR3aa: CASSLRAWTEAFF

j_gene: TRBJ1-1
d_gene: .
v_gene: TRBV27
abundance: many
CDR3nt: TGTGCCAGCAGTTTATCCGCAACGAACACTGAAGCTTTCTTT
CDR3aa: CASSLSATNTEAFF

j_gene: TRBJ2-1
d_gene: TRBD2
v_gene: TRBV25-1
abundance: few
CDR3nt: TGTGCCAGCAGTGAATTGATAGCGGGGGACTACAATGAGCAGTTCTTC
CDR3aa: CASSELIAGDYNEQFF

j_gene: TRBJ2-5
d_gene: .
v_gene: TRBV5-1
abundance: .
CDR3nt: TGCGCCAGCAGCGCTGGACAGCAGAAAGAGACCCAGTACTTC
CDR3aa: CASSAGQQKETQYF

j_gene: TRBJ2-7
d_gene: .
v_gene: TRBV20-1
abundance: .
CDR3nt: TGCAGTGCTAGAGAGGGTTTACGGGGAGAATACGAGCAGTACTTC
CDR3aa: CSAREGLRGEYEQYF

j_gene: TRBJ2-7
d_gene: TRBD1
v_gene: TRBV29-1
abundance: few
CDR3nt: TGCAGCGTCTCAGGGGGCCTCGAAGCCTCCTACGAGCAGTACTTC
CDR3aa: CSVSGGLEASYEQYF

j_gene: TRBJ2-2
d_gene: .
v_gene: TRBV27
abundance: many
CDR3nt: TGTGCCAGCAGTTTATCCTGGGGCGGGGAGCTGTTTTTT
CDR3aa: CASSLSWGGELFF

j_gene: TRBJ1-1
d_gene: .
v_gene: TRBV3-1
abundance: few
CDR3nt: TGTGCCAGCAGCCCTCTATGGGGGGGGAACACTGAAGCTTTCTTT
CDR3aa: CASSPLWGGNTEAFF

j_gene: TRBJ2-7
d_gene: TRBD1
v_gene: TRBV30
abundance: medium-sized
CDR3nt: TGTGCCTGGACTGGACAGGACTCCTACGAGCAGTACTTC
CDR3aa: CAWTGQDSYEQYF

j_gene: TRBJ1-1
d_gene: .
v_gene: TRBV29-1
abundance: many
CDR3nt: TGCAGCGTTGAAGAGACGGGATTGAACACTGAAGCTTTCTTT
CDR3aa: CSVEETGLNTEAFF

j_gene: TRBJ1-3
d_gene: .
v_gene: TRBV7-9
abundance: .
CDR3nt: TGTGCCAGCAGCTTAGTGGGGTTAAACACCATATATTTT
CDR3aa: CASSLVGLNTIYF

j_gene: TRBJ2-2
d_gene: .
v_gene: TRBV29-1
abundance: .
CDR3nt: TGCAGCGCCGTATACACCGGGGAGCCGTTTTTT
CDR3aa: CSAVYTGEPFF

j_gene: TRBJ2-5
d_gene: .
v_gene: TRBV7-6
abundance: many
CDR3nt: TGTGCCAGCAGCTTAGAAACCGGGGCGAGAGAGACCCAGTACTTC
CDR3aa: CASSLETGARETQYF

j_gene: TRBJ2-7
d_gene: .
v_gene: TRBV19
abundance: .
CDR3nt: TGTGCCAGTAGTGTCTCCCGAGGAACGTTCCACGAGCAGTACTTC
CDR3aa: CASSVSRGTFHEQYF

j_gene: TRBJ1-2
d_gene: .
v_gene: TRBV20-1
abundance: few
CDR3nt: TGCAGTGCCCCCCCCGATTGGGGAACTAACTATGGCTACACCTTC
CDR3aa: CSAPPDWGTNYGYTF

j_gene: TRBJ2-3
d_gene: .
v_gene: TRBV4-3
abundance: .
CDR3nt: TGCGCCAGCAGCCCCCAGGGTGGGACAGATACGCAGTATTTT
CDR3aa: CASSPQGGTDTQYF

j_gene: TRBJ2-3
d_gene: .
v_gene: TRBV12-3/TRBV12-4
abundance: many
CDR3nt: TGTGCCAGCAGTTTATCCTCCATCCCCCCAACGCAGTATTTT
CDR3aa: CASSLSSIPPTQYF

j_gene: TRBJ2-4
d_gene: .
v_gene: TRBV15
abundance: .
CDR3nt: TGTGCCACCAGCCAAGACGTCGGGTGGGCCAAAAACATTCAGTACTTC
CDR3aa: CATSQDVGWAKNIQYF

j_gene: TRBJ2-3
d_gene: TRBD2
v_gene: TRBV9
abundance: few
CDR3nt: TGTGCCAGCAGCGTAGACCCTGGCGGGGGATTATTCACAGATACGCAGTATTTT
CDR3aa: CASSVDPGGGLFTDTQYF

j_gene: TRBJ1-1
d_gene: .
v_gene: TRBV7-9
abundance: .
CDR3nt: TGTGCCAGCAGCTTAGTAGCACCGAACACTGAAGCTTTCTTT
CDR3aa: CASSLVAPNTEAFF

j_gene: TRBJ2-3
d_gene: .
v_gene: TRBV5-4
abundance: few
CDR3nt: TGTGCCAGCAGCTTGGTATTGGGGAGTACAGATACGCAGTATTTT
CDR3aa: CASSLVLGSTDTQYF

j_gene: TRBJ1-2
d_gene: TRBD1
v_gene: TRBV27
abundance: once
CDR3nt: TGTGCCAGCAGTTTAGGGACAGGGGGCTATGGCTACACCTTC
CDR3aa: CASSLGTGGYGYTF

j_gene: TRBJ2-5
d_gene: .
v_gene: TRBV5-6
abundance: .
CDR3nt: TGTGCCAGCGAGGTAACAGGGCCGTACCAAGAGACCCAGTACTTC
CDR3aa: CASEVTGPYQETQYF

j_gene: TRBJ2-5
d_gene: .
v_gene: TRBV18
abundance: many
CDR3nt: TGTGCCAGCTCACCAGGGACACCTCTCGAGACCCAGTACTTC
CDR3aa: CASSPGTPLETQYF

j_gene: TRBJ2-1
d_gene: .
v_gene: TRBV12-3/TRBV12-4
abundance: many
CDR3nt: TGTGCCAGCAGCCTCCCTACAGGGTTGAATGAGCAGTTCTTC
CDR3aa: CASSLPTGLNEQFF

j_gene: TRBJ2-2
d_gene: .
v_gene: TRBV4-1
abundance: .
CDR3nt: TGCGCCAGCAGCCCACGAACATTTGAGGCGAACACCGGGGAGCTGTTTTTT
CDR3aa: CASSPRTFEANTGELFF

j_gene: TRBJ2-7
d_gene: .
v_gene: TRBV20-1
abundance: .
CDR3nt: TGCAGTGCTCGTACAGGGCTATTAAACCCCTACGAGCAGTACTTC
CDR3aa: CSARTGLLNPYEQYF

j_gene: TRBJ2-6
d_gene: TRBD1
v_gene: TRBV7-7
abundance: .
CDR3nt: TGTGCCAGCAGCCCCGGACAGGGCTCTGGGGCCAACGTCCTGACTTTC
CDR3aa: CASSPGQGSGANVLTF

j_gene: TRBJ1-6
d_gene: .
v_gene: TRBV15
abundance: few
CDR3nt: TGTGCCACCAGCAGAGATCGGGTCGTCACTGGGTCACCCCTCCACTTT
CDR3aa: CATSRDRVVTGSPLHF

j_gene: TRBJ1-3
d_gene: .
v_gene: TRBV16
abundance: few
CDR3nt: TGTGCCAGCAGCCAACAGAGCTCTGGAAACACCATATATTTT
CDR3aa: CASSQQSSGNTIYF

j_gene: TRBJ1-2
d_gene: TRBD1
v_gene: TRBV2
abundance: .
CDR3nt: TGTGCCAGCAGTCCGGGACAGCCAAACTATGGCTACACCTTC
CDR3aa: CASSPGQPNYGYTF

j_gene: TRBJ2-5
d_gene: TRBD2
v_gene: TRBV4-3
abundance: many
CDR3nt: TGCGCCAGCAGCCAAGAGCGAGCGGGGGGCCTGGAGACCCAGTACTTC
CDR3aa: CASSQERAGGLETQYF

j_gene: TRBJ2-7
d_gene: TRBD2
v_gene: TRBV19
abundance: few
CDR3nt: TGTGCCAGTAGTATCGGGCTAGCGGGGGCTTCCGCCTACGAGCAGTACTTC
CDR3aa: CASSIGLAGASAYEQYF

j_gene: TRBJ1-5
d_gene: .
v_gene: TRBV18
abundance: .
CDR3nt: TGTGCCAGCTCACCATACAGGGCGGTGAGCAATCAGCCCCAGCATTTT
CDR3aa: CASSPYRAVSNQPQHF

j_gene: TRBJ1-4
d_gene: .
v_gene: TRBV30
abundance: many
CDR3nt: TGTGCCTGGAGTGTACGAGGGGCTAATGAAAAACTGTTTTTT
CDR3aa: CAWSVRGANEKLFF

j_gene: TRBJ2-7
d_gene: .
v_gene: TRBV7-8
abundance: .
CDR3nt: TGTGCCAGCAGCTTAGAAGTAGCGACCTACGAGCAGTACTTC
CDR3aa: CASSLEVATYEQYF

j_gene: TRBJ2-7
d_gene: .
v_gene: TRBV6-1
abundance: .
CDR3nt: TGTGCCAGCTCGACCGGACAGAGCTCCTACGAGCAGTACTTC
CDR3aa: CASSTGQSSYEQYF

j_gene: TRBJ2-1
d_gene: TRBD1
v_gene: TRBV7-7
abundance: many
CDR3nt: TGTGCTAGCAGCACCGGGACAGGGGACAATGAGCAGTTCTTC
CDR3aa: CASSTGTGDNEQFF

j_gene: TRBJ2-4
d_gene: .
v_gene: TRBV19
abundance: few
CDR3nt: TGTGCCAGTAGAGAGAATACGGGGGTAGCCAAAAACATTCAGTACTTC
CDR3aa: CASRENTGVAKNIQYF

j_gene: TRBJ2-5
d_gene: .
v_gene: TRBV4-2
abundance: few
CDR3nt: TGTGCCAGCAGCCAAGACTGGCAAGAGACCCAGTACTTC
CDR3aa: CASSQDWQETQYF